The 32 T cell receptor beta chains listed next were all sequenced from one sample in a study of shared clonotypes between healthy human individuals. Repertoires were generated with immunoSEQ multiplex PCR, while TCRdb's copy carries only in-frame clones and drops some. The top ten hold about 12% of the sample, which has more than 400,000 clones, about 85% seen once. Sequenced: PBMCs. The receptors derive from a woman in her forties in good health. Some clones in this sample may be carry-over from other donors' samples.

The V call is TRBV4-1, the J call TRBJ2-6; D call uncertain. Germline values: CDR1 MGHRA, CDR2 YSYEKL. Trimming cost V 6 bases and J 0 bases, with 12 bases left between them. This CDR3 spans 16 amino acids. The CDR3 protein is CASRKDGYSGANVLTF. The CDR3 DNA is TGCGCCAGCAGGAAAGACGGTTACTCTGGGGCCAACGTCCTGACTTTC.

The rearrangement links TRBV19 to TRBJ2-7, with 7 bases lining up with TRBD2. Germline CDR1 and CDR2: LNHDA and SQIVND (reference sequence). The CDR3 consists of 13 residues. V lost 8 bases, J lost 7 bases, and 11 bases stayed unmatched. The CDR3 loop is CASGGGAGVEQYF. The CDR3 nucleotides read TGTGCCAGTGGGGGAGGGGCCGGAGTGGAGCAGTACTTC.

This rearrangement joins TRBV19 to TRBJ1-5; 7 nucleotides align to TRBD1. The CDR3 covers 14 residues. The trim removed 5 bases at V and 4 bases at J, leaving 5 bases unmatched. The germline gives CDR1 LNHDA, CDR2 SQIVND (reference sequence). CDR3 sequence reads: CASSARDSNQPQHF. CDR3 sequence (DNA): TGTGCCAGTAGTGCCCGGGACAGTAATCAGCCCCAGCATTTT.

As to this clone: A far larger clone lies a single base away; this is likely a read error. This rearrangement joins TRBV6-1 to TRBJ2-7, with 9 positions matching TRBD2. The germline V gene has CDR1 MNHNS and CDR2 SASEGT. The CDR3 runs to 15 residues. The CDR3 nucleotides read TGTGACAGCAGGGTGACTAGCGGCTACTCCTACGAGCAGTACTTC. It translates to CDSRVTSGYSYEQYF.

The J gene is TRBJ2-6, the V gene TRBV4-1; 9 positions match TRBD1. V was pared by 8 bases and J by 1 base, with 6 bases of the junction left unmatched. This CDR3 region has 16 residues. Germline CDR1 and CDR2: MGHRA and YSYEKL. CDR3 sequence (DNA): TGCGCCAGCCGCCCGGGACAGGGATCTGGGGCCAACGTCCTGACTTTC. It translates to CASRPGQGSGANVLTF.

The chain combines TRBV19 with TRBJ1-1, with no clear D. The CDR3 sequence is 13 residues long. Germline V gene sequence: CDR1 LNHDA, CDR2 SQIVND (reference sequence). Trimming removed 3 bases from V and 1 base from J, with 6 bases in between. The CDR3 reads CASSMGQNTEAFF. CDR3 DNA sequence: TGTGCCAGTAGTATGGGCCAGAACACTGAAGCTTTCTTT.

CDR3 amino acids: CASSPPEEWEKLFF. In DNA, the CDR3 is TGTGCCAGCAGCCCGCCGGAAGAGTGGGAAAAACTGTTTTTT. The J gene is TRBJ1-4, the V gene TRBV4-2; D call uncertain. Germline-derived CDR1 and CDR2 are LGHNA and YNFKEQ. This CDR3 comprises 14 residues. V shed 4 bases and J shed 8 bases, with 14 bases lying between them.

The rearrangement joins TRBV4-1 to TRBJ2-7, with D tentatively TRBD1 (6 bases). Deletions cut 4 bases from V and 0 bases from J, with 16 bases between. Germline-derived CDR1 and CDR2 are MGHRA and YSYEKL. This CDR3 is 16 amino acids long. The CDR3: CASSRGTSGSSYEQYF. The CDR3 DNA follows: TGCGCCAGCAGCCGGGGGACAAGCGGTAGCTCCTACGAGCAGTACTTC.

This clone was seen once. This sequence joins TRBV6-4 and TRBJ2-2; a weak D match, TRBD1 (5 bases). The CDR3 is made up of 13 amino acids. V was clipped by 5 bases and J by 7 bases, with 11 bases between them. In germline, CDR1 is MRHNA, CDR2 SNTAGT. CDR3: CASSISQGGELFF. The CDR3 DNA reads as TGTGCCAGCAGTATTTCTCAGGGCGGGGAGCTGTTTTTT.

This clone showed up just a few times. Possible read error: a much larger clone is one base away. The chain combines TRBV4-2 with TRBJ2-1; 8 nucleotides agree with TRBD2. Germline V CDR1 and CDR2: LGHNA, YNFKEQ. The CDR3 has 19 amino acids. In DNA form, the CDR3 reads TGTGCCAGCAGCCAGCGTAGCGGGACCTCCGGGGACTCCTACAATGAGCAGCTCTTC. Residues: CASSQRSGTSGDSYNEQLF.

About this clone itself: A single base is all that separates this from a far larger clone, so a read error is likely. V usage is TRBV27 and J usage is TRBJ1-2; perhaps TRBD1 as D (6 bases). The CDR3 has 18 residues. Trimming stripped 6 bases from V and 3 bases from J, with 26 bases between. In germline, CDR1 is MNHEY, CDR2 SMNVEV (reference sequence). The CDR3 reads CASSPTFWGTLCDYGYTF. In DNA form, the CDR3 reads TGTGCCAGCAGCCCCACGTTTTGGGGGACACTCTGCGACTATGGCTACACCTTC.

This clone was recorded once. This chain connects TRBV28 to TRBJ2-7; 12 bases line up with TRBD2. The CDR3 spans 16 residues. The V gene end was trimmed by 1 base and the J gene end by 6 bases; junction bases not matched to a gene: 7. Germline CDR1 reads MDHEN; CDR2 reads SYDVKM. The CDR3 loop reads CASSLSRLAGEFEQYF. The CDR3 DNA reads TGTGCCAGCAGTTTATCCAGACTAGCGGGAGAATTCGAGCAGTACTTC.

The gene calls are TRBV28 and TRBJ2-7, with 14 bases fitting TRBD2. V trimming: 8 bases; J trimming: 3 bases; junction bases outside the gene matches: 6. The V gene's germline CDR1 is MDHEN and CDR2 SYDVKM. The CDR3 is made up of 15 amino acids. This chain's CDR3 is CASRLAGGGGYEQYF. The CDR3 DNA sequence: TGTGCCAGCCGACTAGCGGGAGGGGGGGGCTACGAGCAGTACTTC.

Concerning this clone: A far more abundant clone sits one base away, making this likely a read error. The J gene is TRBJ2-3, the V gene TRBV10-3; 9 bases line up with TRBD2. This CDR3 contains 15 residues. Germline V gene sequence: CDR1 ENHRY, CDR2 SYGVKD. J gave up 6 bases and V 10 bases, and 14 bases lay outside the gene matches. CDR3 in DNA: TGTGCCACCGCTGGACTAGCGCCATTTATGGATACGCAGTATTTT. It specifies CATAGLAPFMDTQYF.

Points on this clone: This likely stems from a read error, as it lies one base from a far larger clone. The sample has other DNA sequences that encode this CDR3 too. The V call is TRBV4-2, the J call TRBJ1-1; a possible D gene is TRBD1 (5 bases). CDR3 size: 17 residues. Trimming removed 0 bases at V and 2 bases at J, with 16 bases between. Germline loops: CDR1 LGHNA, CDR2 YNFKEQ. The CDR3 region is CASSQDLRSGGNTEAFF. CDR3 sequence (DNA): TGTGCCAGCAGCCAAGATCTAAGGTCGGGGGGTAACACTGAAGCTTTCTTT.

This clone was observed a few times. The chain recombines TRBV27 with TRBJ2-1; 10 nucleotides agree with TRBD1. Germline V gives CDR1 MNHEY, CDR2 SMNVEV (reference sequence). V lost 4 bases and J lost 9; bases outside the gene matches: 6. The CDR3 runs to 14 residues. For the CDR3, the DNA is TGTGCCAGCAGTTCCCGGGACAGGGGTAGTGAGCAGTTCTTC. Translated, it gives CASSSRDRGSEQFF.

On this clone itself: Other nucleotide sequences from this sample produce the same CDR3. This sequence joins TRBV6-1 and TRBJ1-2; D gene uncertain. Germline V gene sequence: CDR1 MNHNS, CDR2 SASEGT. The CDR3 has 11 amino acids. Trimming stripped 2 bases from V and 6 bases from J, with 4 bases between. CDR3 sequence reads: CASSELDGYTF. The DNA of the CDR3 is TGTGCCAGCAGTGAATTAGATGGCTACACCTTC.

V usage is TRBV28 and J usage is TRBJ2-3; 12 nucleotides align to TRBD1. Unmatched junction bases numbered 1, after V lost 3 bases and J lost 6 bases. The germline V gene has CDR1 MDHEN and CDR2 SYDVKM. The CDR3 length is 14 residues. The CDR3 sequence is CASSLGQGADTQYF. For the CDR3, the DNA is TGTGCCAGCAGTTTGGGACAGGGGGCTGATACGCAGTATTTT.

J is TRBJ1-5 and V is TRBV14; 7 bases are shared with TRBD1. The CDR3 has 17 residues. V lost 0 bases and J lost 5; bases outside the gene matches: 10. Germline V gene data show CDR1 as SGHDN and CDR2 as FVKESK. The CDR3 nucleotides read TGTGCCAGCAGCCAAGAGGGGGGCCGACAGGGACATCAGCCCCAGCATTTT. It specifies CASSQEGGRQGHQPQHF.

The chain combines TRBV4-1 with TRBJ2-7; 12 bases match TRBD2. V dropped 3 bases and J dropped 6; count of bases not matched to a gene: 6. CDR1 MGHRA and CDR2 YSYEKL come from the germline V gene. The CDR3 is 15 amino acids. CDR3 residues: CASSHLTSGSREQYF. In nucleotides, the CDR3 is TGCGCCAGCAGCCACCTGACTAGCGGGAGTCGCGAGCAGTACTTC.

This sequence joins TRBV28 and TRBJ2-5; weak D call: TRBD1 (5 bases). The CDR3 extends over 12 amino acids. Trimming stripped 8 bases from V and 5 bases from J, with 12 bases between. CDR1 is MDHEN, CDR2 SYDVKM, per germline. The CDR3 coding sequence is TGTGCCAGCGCAGGGCTCGGGGAGACCCAGTACTTC. Translation: CASAGLGETQYF. The full variable domain, rest sourced from reference TRBV28 and TRBJ2-5, is DVKVTQSSRYLVKRTGEKVFLECVQDMDHENMFWYRQDPGLGLRLIYFSYDVKMKEKGDIPEGYSVSREKKERFSLILESASTNQTSMYLCASAGLGETQYFGPGTRLLVL.

The V gene is TRBV30, the J gene TRBJ1-1; a weak D match, TRBD1 (5 bases). V dropped 5 bases and J dropped 6 bases, with 13 bases sitting between them. The CDR3 sequence is 12 residues long. Germline CDR1 reads GTSNPN; CDR2 reads SVGIG (reference sequence). CDR3 sequence reads: CAWGVGTPEAFF. In DNA form, the CDR3 reads TGTGCCTGGGGAGTAGGGACTCCTGAAGCTTTCTTT. The variable domain in full, completed from reference TRBV30 and TRBJ1-1, reads SQTIHQWPATLVQPVGSPLSLECTVEGTSNPNLYWYRQAAGRGLQLLFYSVGIGQISSEVPQNLSASRPQDRQFILSSKKLLLSDSGFYLCAWGVGTPEAFFGQGTRLTVV.

The chain has TRBV7-9 and TRBJ1-4; no firm D call. Trimming took 1 base from V and 8 from J, leaving 8 bases between them. From germline, CDR1 is SEHNR and CDR2 FQNEAQ (reference sequence). This CDR3 is built from 13 residues. CDR3 residues: CASSLDTGEKLFF. DNA of the CDR3: TGTGCCAGCAGCTTAGATACCGGGGAAAAACTGTTTTTT.

The chain joins TRBV11-2 to TRBJ1-1, with 10 bases that match TRBD1. CDR1 is SGHAT, CDR2 FQNNGV, per germline. V gave up 2 bases and J gave up 1 base; unmatched junction bases: 4. The CDR3 spans 16 residues. CDR3 loop: CASSLLTGGGNTEAFF. As DNA, the CDR3 is TGTGCCAGCAGCTTATTGACAGGGGGCGGGAACACTGAAGCTTTCTTT.

For this clone: Other DNA sequences from this sample encode an identical CDR3 as well. The chain couples TRBV9 to TRBJ1-5, with unresolved D. CDR1 SGDLS and CDR2 YYNGEE come from the germline V gene. V shed 0 bases and J shed 4 bases, with 5 bases lying between them. This CDR3 spans 13 amino acids. CDR3 protein: CASSVGENQPQHF. CDR3 in DNA: TGTGCCAGCAGCGTAGGTGAGAATCAGCCCCAGCATTTT.

The chain couples TRBV4-1 to TRBJ2-3; TRBD2 matches 11 bases. The germline V gene has CDR1 MGHRA and CDR2 YSYEKL. J lost 4 bases, V lost 1 base, and 4 bases had no gene match. There are 16 residues in the CDR3. In DNA, the CDR3 is TGCGCCAGCAGCCAAGTTACTAGCGGGAGTGCAGATACGCAGTATTTT. Translation gives CASSQVTSGSADTQYF.

The chain has TRBV10-3 and TRBJ2-5; 14 bases are a match to TRBD2. The CDR3 sequence is 16 residues long. V gave up 6 bases and J gave up 5 bases; unmatched junction bases: 8. CDR1 and CDR2 (germline): ENHRY, SYGVKD. The CDR3 DNA follows: TGTGCCATCAGCCCGACTAGCGGGAGGGCCGGGGAGACCCAGTACTTC. Translation: CAISPTSGRAGETQYF.

This clone was recorded only once. The gene calls are TRBV5-1 and TRBJ2-1, with 10 bases fitting TRBD2. Germline V gives CDR1 SGHRS, CDR2 YFSETQ. The CDR3 runs 17 residues. Trimming removed 4 bases from V and 3 bases from J; junction bases left unmatched: 10. This CDR3 reads CASSPTLAGVFYNEQFF. In nucleotides, the CDR3 is TGCGCCAGCAGCCCGACCCTAGCGGGAGTTTTCTACAATGAGCAGTTCTTC.

The chain combines TRBV4-1 with TRBJ2-1; 8 positions agree with TRBD2. Germline values: CDR1 MGHRA, CDR2 YSYEKL. The CDR3 runs to 18 residues. J lost 4 bases, V lost 1 base, and 12 bases had no gene match. This chain's CDR3 is CASSQGPLREGRYNEQFF. As DNA, the CDR3 is TGCGCCAGCAGCCAAGGTCCCCTTCGGGAGGGGAGATACAATGAGCAGTTCTTC.

The rearrangement links TRBV28 to TRBJ1-2, with D unresolved. This CDR3 has 14 residues. V lost 7 bases, J lost 8 bases, and 20 bases lay in between. CDR1 is MDHEN and CDR2 is SYDVKM in the germline V gene. CDR3 protein: CASIPPSGFTGYTF. DNA for the CDR3: TGTGCCAGCATCCCCCCATCGGGGTTTACCGGCTACACCTTC.

This chain links TRBV19 with TRBJ2-2, with D maybe TRBD2 (6 bases). The CDR3 runs 15 residues. Per the germline V gene, CDR1 is LNHDA and CDR2 is SQIVND (reference sequence). V shed 7 bases and J shed 6 bases, with 18 bases lying between them. CDR3 in DNA: TGTGCCAGTAAACTAACCCGGGACTGGCCCGGGGAGCTGTTTTTT. It encodes CASKLTRDWPGELFF.

Worth noting for this clone: This likely stems from a read error, as it lies one base from a far larger clone. The rearrangement joins TRBV4-3 to TRBJ1-1, with 7 bases identical to TRBD1. The CDR3 has 13 residues. Germline values: CDR1 LGHNA, CDR2 YSLEER. CDR3 sequence reads: CASIQTGVTEAFF. The CDR3 DNA sequence: TGCGCCAGCATCCAAACAGGGGTCACTGAAGCTTTCTTT.